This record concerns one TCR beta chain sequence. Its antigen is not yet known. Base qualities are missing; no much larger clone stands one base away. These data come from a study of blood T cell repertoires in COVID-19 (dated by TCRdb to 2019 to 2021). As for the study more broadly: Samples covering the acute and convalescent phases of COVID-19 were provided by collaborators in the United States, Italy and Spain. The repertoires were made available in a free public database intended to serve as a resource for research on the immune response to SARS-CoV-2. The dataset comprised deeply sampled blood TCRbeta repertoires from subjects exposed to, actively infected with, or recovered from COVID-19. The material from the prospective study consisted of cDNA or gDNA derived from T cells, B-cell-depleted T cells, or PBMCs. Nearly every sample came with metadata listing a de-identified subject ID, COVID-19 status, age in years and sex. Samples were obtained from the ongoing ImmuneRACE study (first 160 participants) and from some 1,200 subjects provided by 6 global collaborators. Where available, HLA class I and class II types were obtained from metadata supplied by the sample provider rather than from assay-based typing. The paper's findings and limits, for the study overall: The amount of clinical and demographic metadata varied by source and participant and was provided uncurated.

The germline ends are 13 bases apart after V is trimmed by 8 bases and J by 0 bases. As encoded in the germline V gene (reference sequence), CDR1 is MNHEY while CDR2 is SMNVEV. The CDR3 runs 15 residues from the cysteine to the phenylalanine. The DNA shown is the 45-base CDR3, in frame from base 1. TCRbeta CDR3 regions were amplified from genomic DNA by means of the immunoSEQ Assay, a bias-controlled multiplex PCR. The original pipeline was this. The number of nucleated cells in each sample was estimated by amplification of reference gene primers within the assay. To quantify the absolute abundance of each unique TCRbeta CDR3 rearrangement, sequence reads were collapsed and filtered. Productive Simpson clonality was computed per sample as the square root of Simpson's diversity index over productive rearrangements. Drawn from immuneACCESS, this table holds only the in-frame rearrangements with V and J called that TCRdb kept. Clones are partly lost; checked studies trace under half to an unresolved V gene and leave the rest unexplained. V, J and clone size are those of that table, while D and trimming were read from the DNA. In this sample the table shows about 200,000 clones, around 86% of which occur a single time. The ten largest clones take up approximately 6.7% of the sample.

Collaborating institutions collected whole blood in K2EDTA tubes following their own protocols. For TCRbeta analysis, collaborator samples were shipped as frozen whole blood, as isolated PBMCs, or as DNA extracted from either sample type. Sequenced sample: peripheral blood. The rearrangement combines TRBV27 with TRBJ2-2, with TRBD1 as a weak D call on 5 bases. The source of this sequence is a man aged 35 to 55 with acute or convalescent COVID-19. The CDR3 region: CASGGAFSNTGELFF. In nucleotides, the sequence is TGTGCCAGCGGTGGGGCTTTTTCGAACACCGGGGAGCTGTTTTTT.